The clone carrying this TCR beta chain has just a few counts. Its specificity is unknown. The data are from a study of beta chain features in type 1 diabetes. Isolated RNA was reverse transcribed in full, so expressed TCRB transcripts were sequenced. Profiled with immunoSEQ multiplex PCR; TCRdb holds only in-frame clones, not every one. The data hold approximately 100,000 clones, with 25% to 35% observed a single time. Study findings and constraints: The study found moderately but significantly shorter TCRB CDR3s in all four CD4+ subsets of Type 1 diabetes patients.

What was sequenced was central memory CD4+ T cells from blood. This receptor was taken from a woman under 30 with type 1 diabetes.

The CDR3 protein is CASSKPVTTSTVTPYEQYV. The CDR3 nucleotides read TGTGCCAGCAGCAAACCCGTGACGACTAGCACCGTCACCCCCTACGAGCAGTACGTC. V and J are TRBV21-1 and TRBJ2-7; the table gives TRBD2 as D, unverified against the DNA. TRBV21-1 is described as a pseudogene. The CDR3 contains 19 residues.